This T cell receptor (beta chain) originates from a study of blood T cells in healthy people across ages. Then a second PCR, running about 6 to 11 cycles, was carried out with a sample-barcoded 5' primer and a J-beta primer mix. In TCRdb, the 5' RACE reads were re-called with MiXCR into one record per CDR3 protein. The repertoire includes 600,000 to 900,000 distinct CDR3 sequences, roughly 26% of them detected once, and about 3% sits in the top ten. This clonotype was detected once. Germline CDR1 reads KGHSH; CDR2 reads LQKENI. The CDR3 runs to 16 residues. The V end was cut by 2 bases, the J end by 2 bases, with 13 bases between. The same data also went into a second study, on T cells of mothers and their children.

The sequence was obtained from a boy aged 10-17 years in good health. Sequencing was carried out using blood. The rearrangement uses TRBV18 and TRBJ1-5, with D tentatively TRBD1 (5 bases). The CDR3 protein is CASSPSKGRGNQPQHF. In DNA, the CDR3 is TGTGCCAGCTCACCAAGTAAGGGACGGGGCAATCAGCCCCAGCATTTT.